The T cell receptor beta chain under discussion was sequenced for a study of shared clonotypes between healthy human individuals. With 3 bases clipped from V and 6 bases from J, the junction kept 7 bases outside the gene matches. CDR3 length equals 15 residues. Germline V gene data show CDR1 as MDHEN and CDR2 as SYDVKM. As for this clone: This sample includes further DNA sequences coding for the same CDR3.

Assay used: immunoSEQ multiplex PCR; TCRdb lists only in-frame clones, some missing. The sample carries roughly 2 million clones, approximately 95% recorded once. This TCR was recovered from a man between 18 and 35 years old in good health. This sequence joins TRBV28 and TRBJ1-5; TRBD1 matches 8 bases. The specimen sequenced was naive CD4+ T cells sorted from blood. Documented subset: CD45RA+ positively selected. This chain's CDR3 is CASSLGQGAGQPQHF. CDR3 in DNA: TGTGCCAGCAGTTTGGGGCAGGGGGCAGGTCAGCCCCAGCATTTT.